This section outlines one TCR beta chain sequence together with its context. The antigen it recognizes is unknown. Base qualities are not at hand, and no much larger clone is one base apart. This sample was taken from a study of cytomegalovirus exposure and HLA in healthy donors (dated by TCRdb to about 2017). Broadly, across the study: According to an earlier analysis of 587 of the donors, some 180 million T cells yielded 117 million unique TCR beta sequences and 250 to 350 Gb of sequence data. Roughly 300 gigabases of sequencing data and 70 million to 85 million unique TCR sequences were included in an early release covering about 700 HLA-typed donors. Among the roughly 400 genotyped donors, under 90% belonged to the genetic ancestry cluster associated with self-reported Caucasian donors. The study aimed to test whether signatures of past pathogen exposure could be identified by cataloging public T cell receptors. The study profiled the T cell repertoires of under 850 subjects by immunosequencing and related them to cytomegalovirus serostatus. Besides the first cohort of 666 subjects, a separate validation cohort made up of 120 different subjects was used. High-throughput TCR immunosequencing, statistical association of individual TCRs with disease status, and machine learning were combined to predict cytomegalovirus infection status. To study patterns of TCR occurrence, a later analysis re-analyzed previously published TCR beta repertoires from 666 donors and added high-resolution HLA genotyping. The later analysis used no new phenotypic data to find candidate immune exposures, relying instead on TCR beta sequences and their occurrence across donors. In an earlier analysis of 587 of the donors, high-throughput TCR beta sequencing was used to judge whether each TCR beta V gene segment behaved as functional or pseudogenic. Donor age, sex, ethnicity and CMV serostatus were collected together with the repertoire data. Genome-wide SNP genotypes for about 60% of the roughly 700 donors were used in a later genetic analysis, which treated that subset as a discovery cohort. Every discovery cohort repertoire had been produced on one sequencing platform. Both class I and class II loci were covered by HLA typing, at four-digit resolution. The number of donors typed differed by locus, with 629-630 for A, B, C, DRB1 and DQB1, 522 for DQA1, about 610 for DPA1, and around 430 for DPB1. Because of strong linkage in the cohort, a handful of DR-DQ haplotypes were treated as single units for association and clustering. Across some 400 genotyped donors of the cohort, an average of roughly 250,000 unique TCR beta nucleotide sequences per donor were sequenced, and roughly a sixth of those sequences were non-productive. Beyond this particular receptor, the publication reports: Because some donors lacked HLA typing at each locus, the association tests relied only on the typed subset. Roughly uniform sequencing depth across donors was assumed in presence/absence analyses, although this assumption may not hold. The study gave a list of about 150 TCR beta chains associated with cytomegalovirus. A later analysis found that HLA-associated TCR beta chains were more clonally expanded and had lower generation probabilities than equally common non-associated chains. A further reported finding was that TCR beta sequences accurately predicted the HLA-A and HLA-B alleles for most subjects in the first cohort. A later genetic analysis reported fewer N-insertions in productive TCRs among donors in an Asian-associated ancestry cluster than the roughly 620-donor mean. In this cohort, only TCR beta chains were sequenced, and detectable features were limited by the absence of alpha or paired-chain data. A few of the identified cytomegalovirus-associated TCR beta chains were confirmed in vitro to be specific for cytomegalovirus antigens. The sequencing pipeline was judged likely to have produced a cluster of highly shared sequence variants as a technical artifact. The authors suggested that the approach could potentially be extended to other disease states and immunological phenotypes. V-gene and J-gene trimming of TCR beta chains was associated with a missense DCLRE1C variant in a later genetic analysis, and the association was replicated in an independent cohort. Correlated functional status among segregating V segments might reflect linkage disequilibrium, but an unknown experimental factor could not be ruled out. A later analysis reported that several top co-occurrence clusters appeared linked to parvovirus B19, influenza, CMV and Epstein-Barr virus. Immune exposure information for the cohort was limited to CMV serostatus. Some IMGT-functional V segments, including TRBV6-2 and TRBV6-3, could not be told apart with the 87-base-pair reads, so those segments were excluded. While some public TCRs were present in many individuals, most TCR sequences turned up only very rarely across donors. Because counts were too low, under 20 rarely observed V segments, including chromosome 9 orphons, were left out of the earlier analysis of 587 of the donors. In a later analysis, TCR association rates were found to vary across HLA loci, with the most associated TCRs seen for DRB1 alleles and the fewest for HLA-C alleles. In an earlier analysis of 450 to 750 of the donors, most TCR beta V segments appeared in productive rearrangements about 87% or about 30% of the time, broadly matching IMGT annotations. Strong co-occurrence of HLA alleles, especially DR and DQ, made assigning TCR associations to individual alleles difficult. In a later analysis, around 17,000 TCR beta sequences were associated with specific HLA alleles at a false discovery rate of 0.05. According to a later analysis, most CMV-associated TCR beta chains appeared to be HLA-restricted, and the HLA associations seemed to be driven largely by CMV exposure. The classifier was reported to diagnose cytomegalovirus status with high specificity and sensitivity in both the original and validation cohorts.

The germline V gene (reference sequence) supplies CDR1 GTSNPN and CDR2 SVGIG. V was cut back by 5 bases and J by 2 bases, leaving a gap of 16 bases between them. The CDR3 goes from the cysteine to the phenylalanine over 15 residues. Only CDR3 DNA is held: 45 bases, read in frame from base 1. Receptor libraries were prepared by the immunoSEQ multiplex PCR assay. For the multiplex PCR, a mixture combining 60 forward primers for TCR Vbeta segments and 13 reverse primers for TCR Jbeta segments was used. The CDR3 region of rearranged TCR beta genes was amplified from genomic DNA with a multiplex PCR assay. The Illumina HiSeq System was used to sequence the amplified TCR beta libraries as 87-base-pair reads. As for how the authors treated the data: In a later analysis, tens of millions of unique TCR beta chains were counted across the roughly 700 repertoires, and about 10 million of these chains were shared by at least two donors. To remove PCR and sequencing errors, raw reads were error-corrected and collapsed into unique sequences using a nearest-neighbor algorithm that merged closely related sequences. CDR3 sequences were aligned to IMGT reference sequences to assign V, D and J gene segments. Each retained sequence needed at least a six-nucleotide match to both a V gene segment and a J gene segment. A rearrangement was called productive if the CDR3 had no stop codons and remained in frame with V and J, and every other rearrangement was called non-productive. Following IMGT convention, CDR3 was defined as the stretch from the second conserved V-encoded cysteine up to the conserved J-encoded phenylalanine. In an earlier analysis of approximately 500 of the donors, sequences lacking an unambiguous match to a single V gene segment were excluded. In an earlier analysis of several hundred of the donors, V segments were called functional above 56.7% productive rearrangements and were called segregating when the between-donor standard deviation exceeded 5%. A statistical classification framework was developed to diagnose cytomegalovirus status using the catalog of TCR beta chain sequences. A later analysis assigned V and J genes by comparing TCR nucleotide sequences with IMGT/GENE-DB human TR gene sequences. Using the TCRdist pipeline, a later analysis assigned CDR3 sequences along with most-parsimonious VDJ recombination scenarios. In a later analysis, each TCR beta chain was defined by its CDR3 amino acid sequence together with its V-gene family, and reads without a unique V-gene family were excluded. A later analysis removed 600 or so highly shared, low-generation-probability nucleotide sequences to deal with suspected cross-contamination and a sequencing artifact. In a later analysis, a clonal expansion index was calculated for each public chain from normalized within-repertoire ranks of inferred template counts. A later analysis computed generation probabilities with a VDJ recombination model fitted to out-of-frame rearrangements, and checked the results against IGoR. In a later analysis, hypergeometric tests were used to score TCR-TCR, TCR-HLA and TCR-CMV co-occurrence, with a repertoire-size bias correction applied to TCR pairs. To estimate false discovery rates, a later analysis permuted the HLA or CMV assignments 20 times. In a later analysis, co-occurring TCRs were grouped using DBSCAN, with TCRdist sequence similarity added in when clustering inside HLA-allele-positive subsets. For co-occurrence clustering, repertoires with fewer than 30,000 or more than 120,000 public chains were excluded, along with about five repertoires with anomalous nucleotide sharing. TCRdb took this table from immuneACCESS and kept in-frame rearrangements with V and J called. Such tables lack part of the clones; where checked against another copy, unresolved V genes explain under half of the gap, and the rest is unexplained. V and J calls and clone size are those listed in that table; D and trimming were worked out from the DNA. The sample table contains around 120,000 clones; only one count was recorded for roughly 78% of them. Over 2.5% of the sample lies in the top ten.

The cohort was made up of about 670 healthy bone marrow donors. At the time of sampling, every cohort member was nominally healthy, though immune exposures that went unrecorded were likely present. The donor was CMV seronegative and belonged to the group of under 400 seronegative cohort members. Every donor gave a peripheral blood sample, and the peripheral blood mononuclear cells from that sample were used for TCR beta sequencing. Genomic DNA extraction from the blood cell samples was performed with the Qiagen DNeasy Blood Extraction Kit. Sequencing used PBMCs. Here the chain combines TRBV30 and TRBJ1-5, with TRBD1 perhaps the D gene, on 5 matching bases. This receptor was identified in a male donor in good health and CMV-seronegative. The nucleotide sequence reads as follows: TGTGCCTGGTGCTCAGGACATGCCGGCAATCAGCCCCAGCATTTT. This gives the protein CAWCSGHAGNQPQHF.